The entry below describes one T cell receptor beta chain. Its specificity is unknown. Libraries were prepared by immunoSEQ multiplex PCR; TCRdb keeps only in-frame clonotypes and omits some of them. This sample carries hundreds of thousands of clones, around two thirds of them seen once, and the ten largest clones take 1.7%. From germline, CDR1 is MGHDK and CDR2 SYGVNS. The CDR3 consists of 14 residues. Deletions cut 4 bases from V and 6 bases from J, with 13 bases between. This sample is part of a study of shared clonotypes between healthy human individuals. About the study: Per donor, three plates held CD4 naive cells, three held CD4 memory, two held CD8 naive and one held CD8 memory. Study observations and caveats: What naive subsets generally showed was a larger estimated richness than memory subsets showed. Naive CD4 clonotypes were shared across several donors at roughly 5.3%.

Sequencing was performed on memory CD4+ T cells sorted from blood. Regarding subset: CD45RA-negative fraction. The clonotype was recovered from a woman in her thirties in good health. The rearrangement joins TRBV25-1 to TRBJ2-1; maybe TRBD2 (6 bases). CDR3 sequence: CASSALTRPNEQFF. CDR3 nucleotide sequence: TGTGCCAGCAGTGCCTTGACTAGACCCAATGAGCAGTTCTTC.